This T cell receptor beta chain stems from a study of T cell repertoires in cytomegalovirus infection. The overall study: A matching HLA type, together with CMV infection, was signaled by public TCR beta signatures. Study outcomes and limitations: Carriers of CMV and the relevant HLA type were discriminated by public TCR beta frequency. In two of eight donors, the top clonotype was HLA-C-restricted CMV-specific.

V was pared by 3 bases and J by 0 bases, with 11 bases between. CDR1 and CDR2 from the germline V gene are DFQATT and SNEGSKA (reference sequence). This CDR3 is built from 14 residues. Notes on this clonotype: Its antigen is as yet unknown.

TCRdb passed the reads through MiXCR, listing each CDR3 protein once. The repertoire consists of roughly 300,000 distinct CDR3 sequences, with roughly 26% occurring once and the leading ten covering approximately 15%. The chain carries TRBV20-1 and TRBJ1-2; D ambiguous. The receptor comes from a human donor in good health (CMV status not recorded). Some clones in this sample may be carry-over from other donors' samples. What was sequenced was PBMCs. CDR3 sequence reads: CSASAEIANYGYTF. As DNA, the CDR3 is TGCAGTGCTAGCGCAGAGATAGCTAACTATGGCTACACCTTC.